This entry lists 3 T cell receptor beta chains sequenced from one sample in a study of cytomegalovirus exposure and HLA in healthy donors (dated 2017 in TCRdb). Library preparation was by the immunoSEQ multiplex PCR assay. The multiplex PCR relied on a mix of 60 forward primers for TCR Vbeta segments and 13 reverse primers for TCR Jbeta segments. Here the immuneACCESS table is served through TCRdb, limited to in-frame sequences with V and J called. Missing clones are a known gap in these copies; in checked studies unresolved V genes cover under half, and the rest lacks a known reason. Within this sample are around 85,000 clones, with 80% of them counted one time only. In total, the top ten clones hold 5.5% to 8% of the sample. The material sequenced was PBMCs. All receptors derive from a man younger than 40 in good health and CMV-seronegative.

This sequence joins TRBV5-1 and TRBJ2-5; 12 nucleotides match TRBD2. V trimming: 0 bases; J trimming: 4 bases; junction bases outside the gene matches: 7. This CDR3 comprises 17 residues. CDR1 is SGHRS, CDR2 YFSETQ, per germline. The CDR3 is CASSLEASGGERETQYF. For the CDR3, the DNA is TGCGCCAGCAGCTTGGAGGCTAGCGGGGGGGAAAGAGAGACCCAGTACTTC. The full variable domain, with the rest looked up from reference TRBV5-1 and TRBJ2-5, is KAGVTQTPRYLIKTRGQQVTLSCSPISGHRSVSWYQQTPGQGLQFLFEYFSETQRNKGNFPGRFSGRQFSNSRSEMNVSTLELGDSALYLCASSLEASGGERETQYFGPGTRLLVL.

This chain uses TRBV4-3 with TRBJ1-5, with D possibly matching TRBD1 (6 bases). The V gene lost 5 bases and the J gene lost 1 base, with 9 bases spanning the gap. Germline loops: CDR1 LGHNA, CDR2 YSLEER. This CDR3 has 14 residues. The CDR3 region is CASSEGTSNQPQHF. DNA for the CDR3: TGCGCCAGCAGCGAAGGGACAAGCAATCAGCCCCAGCATTTT.

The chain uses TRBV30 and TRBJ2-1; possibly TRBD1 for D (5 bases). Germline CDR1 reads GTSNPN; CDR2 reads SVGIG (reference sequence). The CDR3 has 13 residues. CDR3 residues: CASGRGSYNEQFF. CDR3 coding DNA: TGTGCTTCGGGTAGGGGCTCCTACAATGAGCAGTTCTTC.